This TCR beta chain comes out of a study of a mutant IDH1 vaccine in newly diagnosed glioma. Time point specified: baseline, week 1 (first vaccination visit). Documented treatment: pre-vaccination baseline after standard-of-care therapy. Between the trimmed V and J ends, which lost 0 bases and 6 bases, there was a span of 11 bases. Germline V lookup: CDR1 GTSNPN, CDR2 SVGIG (reference sequence). The length of the CDR3 is 13 residues. Sequencing used immunoSEQ multiplex PCR; TCRdb keeps in-frame clones, though not all of them. The sample consists of about 88,000 clones, around 79% of them appearing once.

V usage is TRBV30 and J usage is TRBJ1-2, with D maybe TRBD1 (5 bases). This clonotype was sampled from a man aged 40-50 years with glioma. Some clones in this sample may be carry-over from other donors' samples. The sequenced sample was PBMCs, obtained from a glioma patient treated with radiotherapy, temozolomide or both. The CDR3 nucleotides read TGTGCCTGGAGTGTCGACGGGGCTGATGGCTACACCTTC. Translation gives CAWSVDGADGYTF.